These 2 T cell receptor beta chains came from one sample sequenced in a study of T cell changes during pregnancy in multiple sclerosis. Method: immunoSEQ multiplex PCR; TCRdb's copy keeps in-frame clones and lacks some. The table lists 85,000 to 100,000 clones, roughly 92% of them singletons. The material sequenced was peripheral blood, taken in the first trimester of pregnancy. These receptors were taken from a female donor with multiple sclerosis, enrolled in a pregnancy study.

The chain joins TRBV2 to TRBJ2-7; TRBD1 agrees at 7 bases. Per germline, CDR1 SNHLY and CDR2 FYNNEI. The CDR3 contains 14 residues. After removal of 8 bases from V and 0 bases from J, the junction contained 7 bases not matched to a gene. The CDR3 reads CASYGTDSSYEQYF. The DNA for the CDR3 is TGTGCCAGCTACGGGACAGATAGCTCCTACGAGCAGTACTTC.

This rearrangement joins TRBV29-1 to TRBJ2-1; the D gene is possibly TRBD2 (5 bases). The CDR3 runs 13 residues. Trimming left V 7 bases short and J 4 bases short, with 14 bases between. Germline V gene data show CDR1 as SQVTM and CDR2 as ANQGSEA. The CDR3 spells CSAVTTNYNEQFF. The CDR3 region has the DNA TGCAGCGCCGTGACTACTAATTACAATGAGCAGTTCTTC.